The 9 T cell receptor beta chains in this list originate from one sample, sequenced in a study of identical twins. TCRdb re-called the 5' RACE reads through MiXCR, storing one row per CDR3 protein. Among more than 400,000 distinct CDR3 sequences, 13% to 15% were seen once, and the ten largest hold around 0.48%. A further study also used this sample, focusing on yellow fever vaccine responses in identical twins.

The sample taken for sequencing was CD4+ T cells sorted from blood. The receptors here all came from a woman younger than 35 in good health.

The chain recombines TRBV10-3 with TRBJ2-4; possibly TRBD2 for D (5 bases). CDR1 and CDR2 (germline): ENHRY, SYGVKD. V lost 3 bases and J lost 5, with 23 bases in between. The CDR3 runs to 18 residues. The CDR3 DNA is TGTGCCATCAGTGACGGCGTTCCTAAAAGCGGATCGCAAAACATTCAGTACTTC. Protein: CAISDGVPKSGSQNIQYF.

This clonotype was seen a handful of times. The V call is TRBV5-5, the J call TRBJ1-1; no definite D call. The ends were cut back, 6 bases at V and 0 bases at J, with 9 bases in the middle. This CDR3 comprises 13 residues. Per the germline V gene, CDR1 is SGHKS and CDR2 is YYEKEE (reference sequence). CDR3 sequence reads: CASTLHMNTEAFF. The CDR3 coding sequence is TGTGCCAGCACCTTACACATGAACACTGAAGCTTTCTTT. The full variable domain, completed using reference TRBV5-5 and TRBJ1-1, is DAGVTQSPTHLIKTRGQQVTLRCSPISGHKSVSWYQQVLGQGPQFIFQYYEKEERGRGNFPDRFSARQFPNYSSELNVNALLLGDSALYLCASTLHMNTEAFFGQGTRLTVV.

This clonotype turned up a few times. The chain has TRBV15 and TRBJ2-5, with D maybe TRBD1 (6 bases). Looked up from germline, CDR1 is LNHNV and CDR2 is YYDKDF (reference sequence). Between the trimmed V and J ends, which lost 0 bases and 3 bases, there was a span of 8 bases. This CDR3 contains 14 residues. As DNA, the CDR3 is TGTGCCACCAGCAGAGAGCGGACAGAAGAGACCCAGTACTTC. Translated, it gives CATSRERTEETQYF.

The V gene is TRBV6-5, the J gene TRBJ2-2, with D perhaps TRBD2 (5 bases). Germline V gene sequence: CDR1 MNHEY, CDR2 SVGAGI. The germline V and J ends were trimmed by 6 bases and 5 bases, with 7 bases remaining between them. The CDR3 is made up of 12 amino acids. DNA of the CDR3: TGTGCCAGCAGGAGGGAGACCGGGGAGCTGTTTTTT. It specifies CASRRETGELFF.

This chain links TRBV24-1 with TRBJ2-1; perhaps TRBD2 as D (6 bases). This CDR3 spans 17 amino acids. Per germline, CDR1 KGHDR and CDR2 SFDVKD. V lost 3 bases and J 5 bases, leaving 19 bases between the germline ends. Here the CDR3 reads CATSDRRLSRDNNEQFF. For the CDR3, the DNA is TGTGCCACCAGTGATAGAAGGCTCTCGCGGGATAACAATGAGCAGTTCTTC.

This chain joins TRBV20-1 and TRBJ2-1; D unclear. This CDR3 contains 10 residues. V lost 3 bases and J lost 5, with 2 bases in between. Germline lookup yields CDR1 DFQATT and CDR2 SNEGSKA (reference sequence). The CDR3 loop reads CSASHNEQFF. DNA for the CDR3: TGCAGTGCTAGCCACAATGAGCAGTTCTTC.

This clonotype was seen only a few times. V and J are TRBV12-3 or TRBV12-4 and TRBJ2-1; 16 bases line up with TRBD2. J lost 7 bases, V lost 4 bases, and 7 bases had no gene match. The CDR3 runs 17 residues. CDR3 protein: CASSSPGLAGGWNEQFF. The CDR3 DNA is TGTGCCAGCAGTTCCCCGGGACTAGCGGGGGGGTGGAATGAGCAGTTCTTC.

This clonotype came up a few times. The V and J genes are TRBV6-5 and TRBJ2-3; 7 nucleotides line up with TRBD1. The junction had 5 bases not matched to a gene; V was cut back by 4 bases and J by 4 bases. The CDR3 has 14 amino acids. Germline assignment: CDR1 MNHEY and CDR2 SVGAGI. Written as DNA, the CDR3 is TGTGCCAGCAGTTCACGGGACAGCGCAGATACGCAGTATTTT. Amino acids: CASSSRDSADTQYF.

The CDR3 sequence: CSVVGQETQYF. The DNA of the CDR3 is TGCAGTGTGGTGGGTCAAGAGACCCAGTACTTC. The chain is built from TRBV20-1 and TRBJ2-5; D call uncertain. V was cut by 7 bases and J by 2 bases, with 8 bases left in between. Germline CDR1 DFQATT, CDR2 SNEGSKA (reference sequence). The length of the CDR3 is 11 residues.